This passage covers 27 T cell receptor beta chains from one sample sequenced in a study of human T cells and chemical hapten exposure (dated by TCRdb to the early 2020s). Reading the label with the study, this specimen's time point is: patch test 2, 6 weeks after DPC sensitization. Read against the paper, the sample's treatment or condition label means: therapeutic diphenylcyclopropenone sensitization with weekly scalp DPC. The library was built by means of RACE. The sequencer was a NextSeq 500. The public reads were reprocessed in TCRdb via fastp at Q25 and MiXCR, keeping in-frame beta chains. Each CDR3 protein appears once, grouped with its most common genes and DNA. A total of roughly 96,000 distinct CDR3 sequences appear in this sample, about a tenth of them only once. The top ten hold approximately 2.2% of the sample. The sample here was whole blood, taken in connection with sensitization to the hapten diphenylcyclopropenone (DPC). These receptors came from a woman aged 40 to 55 with alopecia areata. Some clones in this sample may be carry-over from other donors' samples.

The rearrangement links TRBV21-1 to TRBJ1-1; the DNA was not compared with TRBD1, the D call given in the table. TRBV21-1 is an annotated pseudogene. The CDR3 loop spans 16 amino acids. Here the CDR3 DNA reads TGTGCCAGCAGCAAAAGGCAGGGGGCTTGGAGTACTGAAGCTTTCTTT. Encoded protein: CASSKRQGAWSTEAFF.

This clonotype was seen more than once but under ten times. V gene TRBV11-2 combines with J gene TRBJ2-7; D is possibly TRBD1 (5 bases). From germline, CDR1 is SGHAT and CDR2 FQNNGV. CDR3 length: 15 residues. Trimming cost V 6 bases and J 10 bases, with 25 bases left between them. Here the CDR3 DNA reads TGTGCCAGCAGGGTGGGGTTAACAGGTGACCTTTTCCAGTACTTC. Protein: CASRVGLTGDLFQYF.

This clonotype was counted between two and nine times. The chain has TRBV27 and TRBJ1-2; 9 bases map to TRBD1. The CDR3 has 15 residues. Germline V gene lookup returns CDR1 MNHEY and CDR2 SMNVEV (reference sequence). V lost 7 bases and J lost 5; bases outside the gene matches: 11. The CDR3, as DNA: TGTGCCAGCACTCACCTTTTGGGACAGGGTTATGGCTACACCTTC. Protein sequence: CASTHLLGQGYGYTF.

This clonotype was counted many times. The chain combines TRBV14 with TRBJ2-3; 12 nucleotides align to TRBD2. CDR1 and CDR2 from the germline V gene are SGHDN and FVKESK. The CDR3 loop spans 17 amino acids. Unmatched junction bases numbered 10, after V lost 4 bases and J lost 5 bases. The CDR3 spells CASSPRRLAGVKDTQYF. The CDR3 DNA reads TGTGCCAGCAGCCCCCGTCGACTAGCGGGAGTTAAAGATACGCAGTATTTT.

The rearrangement links TRBV7-9 to TRBJ2-1, with 7 nucleotides matching TRBD2. CDR3 size: 12 residues. V shed 8 bases and J 3 bases; nucleotides not matched to a gene: 1. Germline V gene data show CDR1 as SEHNR and CDR2 as FQNEAQ (reference sequence). CDR3 coding DNA: TGTGCCAGCCGGGGGGACTACAATGAGCAGTTCTTC. Protein: CASRGDYNEQFF. The full variable domain, rest sourced from reference TRBV7-9 and TRBJ2-1, is DTGVSQNPRHKITKRGQNVTFRCDPISEHNRLYWYRQTLGQGPEFLTYFQNEAQLEKSRLLSDRFSAERPKGSFSTLEIQRTEQGDSAMYLCASRGDYNEQFFGPGTRLTVL.

This clonotype has at least ten counts. The rearrangement joins TRBV27 to TRBJ1-5; D gene unclear. CDR1 MNHEY and CDR2 SMNVEV come from the germline V gene (reference sequence). V lost 2 bases and J 3 bases, leaving 8 bases between the germline ends. CDR3 size: 14 residues. The CDR3 sequence is CASSLSGNNQPQHF. In DNA form, the CDR3 reads TGTGCCAGCAGTTTAAGCGGGAACAATCAGCCCCAGCATTTT.

This clonotype came up once. The V call is TRBV18, the J call TRBJ2-3, with TRBD2 as a possible D gene (5 bases). Germline-derived CDR1 and CDR2 are KGHSH and LQKENI. CDR3 length: 16 residues. The V and J ends lost 0 bases and 6 bases respectively, with 16 bases between them. This CDR3 is CASSPPVGVRVDTQYF. CDR3 coding DNA: TGTGCCAGCTCACCACCGGTGGGAGTTCGGGTTGATACGCAGTATTTT.

Only a few counts were recorded for this clonotype. This chain uses TRBV28 with TRBJ1-5; TRBD1 aligns across 7 bases. The CDR3 runs to 12 residues. Losses at the gene ends were 5 bases for V and 7 bases for J; bases not matched to a gene: 2. Germline V gives CDR1 MDHEN, CDR2 SYDVKM. The CDR3 DNA reads TGTGCCAGCAGTCAGGGGGAGCAGCCCCAGCATTTT. It codes for CASSQGEQPQHF.

This rearrangement joins TRBV27 to TRBJ2-6; D not certain. CDR3 size: 16 residues. V shed 0 bases and J shed 4 bases, with 10 bases lying between them. Germline V gene sequence: CDR1 MNHEY, CDR2 SMNVEV (reference sequence). The CDR3 reads CASSLSVVRGANVLTF. The CDR3 DNA reads TGTGCCAGCAGTTTATCTGTAGTCCGGGGGGCCAACGTCCTGACTTTC. The whole variable domain, filled in from reference TRBV27 and TRBJ2-6, reads EAQVTQNPRYLITVTGKKLTVTCSQNMNHEYMSWYRQDPGLGLRQIYYSMNVEVTDKGDVPEGYKVSRKEKRNFPLILESPSPNQTSLYFCASSLSVVRGANVLTFGAGSRLTVL.

The table lists this clonotype with many counts. V gene TRBV5-6 combines with J gene TRBJ2-5; D remains ambiguous. Germline V gene data show CDR1 as SGHDT and CDR2 as YYEEEE. With 1 base removed from V and 4 bases from J, the gap between germline ends came to 5 bases. CDR3 length equals 12 residues. CDR3 protein: CASSLSAETQYF. The CDR3, as DNA: TGTGCCAGCAGCTTGTCCGCAGAGACCCAGTACTTC.

This clonotype was counted at least ten times. The rearrangement joins TRBV11-2 to TRBJ2-7; 12 bases map to TRBD2. CDR3 length: 18 amino acids. J was trimmed by 5 bases and V by 7 bases; bases with no gene match: 18. Germline V gives CDR1 SGHAT, CDR2 FQNNGV. CDR3 sequence reads: CASIPISLAGGPLNEQYF. The CDR3 DNA reads TGTGCCAGCATCCCTATCAGTCTAGCGGGAGGGCCACTCAACGAGCAGTACTTC.

There are a few counts of this clonotype. The V and J genes are TRBV7-2 and TRBJ1-2; weak D call: TRBD1 (5 bases). Germline V gene data show CDR1 as SGHTA and CDR2 as FQGNSA. Trimming removed 5 bases at V and 2 bases at J, with 12 bases between. This CDR3 spans 14 amino acids. CDR3 sequence (DNA): TGTGCCAGCAGCCACCATGACAGCAACTATGGCTACACCTTC. It codes for CASSHHDSNYGYTF.

The CDR3 region has the DNA TGTGCCAGCTCACAACTTCAGGAGGGCCGCAATGAGCAGTTCTTC. This sequence encodes CASSQLQEGRNEQFF. V and J are TRBV18 and TRBJ2-1; D possibly corresponds to TRBD2 (6 bases). V lost 4 bases to trimming and J lost 6 bases, with 16 bases between them. Germline CDR1 is KGHSH and CDR2 is LQKENI. CDR3 length equals 15 residues. Drawing the rest from reference TRBV18 and TRBJ2-1, the complete variable domain is NAGVMQNPRHLVRRRGQEARLRCSPMKGHSHVYWYRQLPEEGLKFMVYLQKENIIDESGMPKERFSAEFPKEGPSILRIQQVVRGDSAAYFCASSQLQEGRNEQFFGPGTRLTVL.

This clonotype showed up just a few times. As DNA, the CDR3 is TGTGCCAGCAGCCCTTGGACAGGAGATAATTCACCCCTCCACTTT. Its translation is CASSPWTGDNSPLHF. The chain links TRBV3-1 to TRBJ1-6; TRBD1 matches 7 bases. The germline CDR1 and CDR2 sequences are LGHDT and YNNKEL (reference sequence). The CDR3 sequence is 15 residues long. Trimming at V came to 4 bases and at J to 5 bases, leaving 5 bases not matched to a gene.

In its sample, this clonotype was seen a few times. V is TRBV4-2 and J is TRBJ2-2, with D possibly TRBD1 on 5 matching bases. V was trimmed by 3 bases and J by 2 bases, leaving 13 bases between them. Germline V CDR1 and CDR2: LGHNA, YNFKEQ. The CDR3 is 16 amino acids. The CDR3 DNA reads TGTGCCAGCAGCCAGGGTCAGGGATTAAACACCGGGGAGCTGTTTTTT. Its protein is CASSQGQGLNTGELFF.

The chain couples TRBV27 to TRBJ1-2; 7 bases line up with TRBD1. There are 16 residues in the CDR3. Trimming removed 3 bases from V and 3 bases from J; junction bases left unmatched: 10. Germline CDR1 and CDR2: MNHEY and SMNVEV (reference sequence). CDR3 nucleotides: TGTGCCAGCAGTTTGGGGCCAGGGGGAGTAGACTATGGCTACACCTTC. It is translated as CASSLGPGGVDYGYTF.

This clonotype showed up many times. The gene calls are TRBV7-2 and TRBJ2-3, with D possibly being TRBD2 (5 bases). CDR1 and CDR2 (germline): SGHTA, FQGNSA. V was trimmed by 5 bases and J by 6 bases, leaving 18 bases between them. The CDR3 is made up of 15 amino acids. The CDR3 region has the DNA TGTGCCAGCAGCCCCGGGAACGGACCGAGGGATACGCAGTATTTT. Translation gives CASSPGNGPRDTQYF.

There are a few counts of this clonotype. The rearrangement joins TRBV5-4 to TRBJ2-7; D is possibly TRBD1 (5 bases). V lost 0 bases and J 2 bases, leaving 6 bases between the germline ends. There are 13 residues in the CDR3. CDR1 and CDR2 from the germline V gene are SGHNT and YYREEE (reference sequence). The CDR3 sequence: CASSLGGTYEQYF. CDR3 nucleotide sequence: TGTGCCAGCAGCTTGGGGGGCACCTACGAGCAGTACTTC.

This clonotype was picked up a small number of times. The chain carries TRBV28 and TRBJ1-2; 7 bases agree with TRBD1. This CDR3 has 12 amino acids. Looked up from germline, CDR1 is MDHEN and CDR2 is SYDVKM. With V trimmed by 6 bases and J by 7 bases, 5 bases remained unmatched. CDR3 amino acids: CASSQGTVGYTF. For the CDR3, the DNA is TGTGCCAGCAGCCAGGGGACAGTTGGCTACACCTTC.

This clonotype was observed a handful of times. The V and J genes are TRBV13 and TRBJ2-7; D might be TRBD1 (5 bases). CDR1 is PRHDT and CDR2 is FYEKMQ in the germline V gene (reference sequence). This CDR3 region has 12 residues. Trimming took off 4 bases at V and 4 bases at J, with 8 bases between the two ends. The CDR3 DNA sequence: TGTGCCAGCAGCTCTACAGGTTACGAGCAGTACTTC. It specifies CASSSTGYEQYF.

This clonotype was recorded many times. The chain has TRBV5-1 and TRBJ2-1; D might be TRBD2 (6 bases). The germline V and J ends were trimmed by 6 bases and 4 bases, with 17 bases remaining between them. Germline values: CDR1 SGHRS, CDR2 YFSETQ. CDR3 length equals 15 residues. This CDR3 reads CASNPGGRPYNEQFF. CDR3 bases: TGCGCCAGCAACCCCGGAGGGCGACCTTACAATGAGCAGTTCTTC.

The chain joins TRBV10-3 to TRBJ1-1; tentatively, D is TRBD1 (6 bases). The CDR3 is made up of 17 amino acids. V shed 10 bases and J shed 1 base, with 25 bases lying between them. Germline V gene data show CDR1 as ENHRY and CDR2 as SYGVKD. The CDR3 sequence is CATKTYAGEDANTEAFF. Here the CDR3 DNA reads TGTGCCACCAAGACTTACGCAGGGGAGGATGCGAACACTGAAGCTTTCTTT.

The chain recombines TRBV20-1 with TRBJ2-3; D uncertain. Trimming took 7 bases from V and 6 from J, leaving 20 bases between them. The CDR3 contains 14 residues. CDR1 DFQATT and CDR2 SNEGSKA come from the germline V gene (reference sequence). This chain's CDR3 is CSVTPAIAPDTQYF. The CDR3 nucleotides are TGCAGTGTTACCCCAGCGATAGCACCCGATACGCAGTATTTT.

The chain combines TRBV12-3 or TRBV12-4 with TRBJ2-2; the D gene could be TRBD1 or TRBD2 (5 bases each). CDR3 length: 13 residues. V shed 6 bases and J shed 7 bases, with 12 bases lying between them. Here the CDR3 DNA reads TGTGCCAGCAGAACCGGGACCCACGGGGAGCTGTTTTTT. Its translation is CASRTGTHGELFF.

A word on this clonotype: A much larger clonotype is one base distant, so this may be a read error. This sequence joins TRBV20-1 and TRBJ2-3; 9 bases line up with TRBD2. This CDR3 has 15 residues. Looked up from germline, CDR1 is DFQATT and CDR2 is SNEGSKA (reference sequence). V lost 4 bases, J lost 3 bases, and 8 bases stayed unmatched. The CDR3 loop is CSATRRSGRTDTQYF. CDR3 coding DNA: TGCAGTGCTACCCGCAGGAGCGGGAGGACAGATACGCAGTATTTT.

This clonotype was detected a few times. V usage is TRBV28 and J usage is TRBJ1-5, with D possibly being TRBD1 (5 bases). V was pared by 2 bases and J by 3 bases, with 8 bases between. The germline CDR1 and CDR2 sequences are MDHEN and SYDVKM. There are 14 residues in the CDR3. CDR3 DNA sequence: TGTGCCAGCAGTTTAGCAGGGTTCAATCAGCCCCAGCATTTT. This sequence encodes CASSLAGFNQPQHF.

The sample holds many counts of this clonotype. The rearrangement uses TRBV11-2 and TRBJ2-5; no clear D gene. The V end was cut by 0 bases, the J end by 3 bases, with 11 bases between. Germline CDR1 SGHAT, CDR2 FQNNGV. This CDR3 spans 15 amino acids. For the CDR3, the DNA is TGTGCCAGCAGCTTAGATCTATGGGCGGAAGAGACCCAGTACTTC. This gives the protein CASSLDLWAEETQYF.